These 28 T cell receptor beta chains originate from one sample sequenced in a study of control samples from healthy donors and cancer patients. Sequencing was performed with immunoSEQ multiplex PCR; in TCRdb, only in-frame clones are kept and a portion is missing. The table has under 200,000 clones, approximately 93% seen once. The sequencing sample was made of blood. Every receptor here comes from a woman aged 40 to 50 in good health.

The chain has TRBV7-9 and TRBJ2-1, with D uncertain. The germline CDR1 and CDR2 sequences are SEHNR and FQNEAQ (reference sequence). The CDR3 is 13 residues long. V was pared by 0 bases and J by 9 bases, with 9 bases between. CDR3 in DNA: TGTGCCAGCAGCTTAGCATACGTGGGTGAGCAGTTCTTC. Its translation is CASSLAYVGEQFF.

The chain links TRBV6-6 to TRBJ1-1; no clear D gene. The V end lost 6 bases, the J end lost 3 bases, and 14 bases lay between the germline ends. The CDR3 covers 14 residues. From germline, CDR1 is MNHNY and CDR2 SVGAGI (reference sequence). The CDR3 coding sequence is TGTGCCAGCAGCCCCCCGACTAGGGACACTGAAGCTTTCTTT. It codes for CASSPPTRDTEAFF.

The chain recombines TRBV6-1 with TRBJ1-2; the D is unclear. The CDR3 contains 14 residues. Germline values: CDR1 MNHNS, CDR2 SASEGT. V dropped 2 bases and J dropped 8 bases, with 15 bases sitting between them. CDR3 sequence: CASSERVGGLGYTF. CDR3 in DNA: TGTGCCAGCAGTGAAAGGGTCGGAGGTTTGGGCTACACCTTC.

The chain carries TRBV5-8 and TRBJ1-1, with D tentatively TRBD1 (5 bases). Trimming left V 4 bases short and J 4 bases short, with 14 bases between. Germline V gene sequence: CDR1 SGHTS, CDR2 YDEGEE. The length of the CDR3 is 14 residues. CDR3 bases: TGTGCCAGCAGCCCAGGGCCCTGGAGCACTGAAGCTTTCTTT. As protein: CASSPGPWSTEAFF.

J is TRBJ2-7 and V is TRBV19; a possible D gene is TRBD2 (5 bases). This CDR3 has 14 amino acids. V shed 3 bases and J shed 6 bases, with 15 bases lying between them. Germline lookup yields CDR1 LNHDA and CDR2 SQIVND (reference sequence). This CDR3 reads CASSIGGSAGEQYF. CDR3 nucleotides: TGTGCCAGTAGTATCGGCGGGTCGGCGGGCGAGCAGTACTTC.

V usage is TRBV18 and J usage is TRBJ2-7, with TRBD1 identical over 7 bases. The V segment lost 6 bases and the J segment 3 bases; nucleotides outside the gene matches: 8. Germline V gene lookup returns CDR1 KGHSH and CDR2 LQKENI. This CDR3 is built from 14 residues. CDR3 coding DNA: TGTGCCAGCTCTCAAGACAGGGATCTCTACGAGCAGTACTTC. Its protein is CASSQDRDLYEQYF.

This chain joins TRBV19 and TRBJ1-1; D ambiguous. CDR3 length: 15 amino acids. V shed 1 base and J shed 1 base, with 10 bases lying between them. CDR1 is LNHDA, CDR2 SQIVND, per germline (reference sequence). The CDR3 DNA sequence: TGTGCCAGTAGTATAGCCGCGGATGGGAACACTGAAGCTTTCTTT. Its protein is CASSIAADGNTEAFF. The full variable domain, in which reference TRBV19 and TRBJ1-1 provide the parts outside the CDR3, is DGGITQSPKYLFRKEGQNVTLSCEQNLNHDAMYWYRQDPGQGLRLIYYSQIVNDFQKGDIAEGYSVSREKKESFPLTVTSAQKNPTAFYLCASSIAADGNTEAFFGQGTRLTVV.

The rearrangement uses TRBV4-3 and TRBJ1-2; D is uncertain. V dropped 2 bases and J dropped 1 base, with 14 bases sitting between them. The CDR3 runs 16 residues. CDR1 and CDR2 from the germline V gene are LGHNA and YSLEER. CDR3 in DNA: TGCGCCAGCAGCCAAAACCCTAATACCAATAACTATGGCTACACCTTC. Its protein product is CASSQNPNTNNYGYTF.

CDR3 nucleotides: TGTGCCAGCAGTGAAGCGTTCGGAGGTGGCTACACCTTC. It codes for CASSEAFGGGYTF. V usage is TRBV6-1 and J usage is TRBJ1-2; no definite D call. Germline CDR1 is MNHNS and CDR2 is SASEGT. The CDR3 runs 13 residues. The V end lost 0 bases, the J end lost 7 bases, and 9 bases lay between the germline ends.

The chain links TRBV3-1 (or the pseudogene TRBV3-2) to TRBJ1-2, with a weak D call TRBD1 (6 bases). The CDR3 is 12 residues long. V was pared by 0 bases and J by 8 bases, with 7 bases between. Per germline, CDR1 LGHDT and CDR2 YNNKEL (reference sequence). The CDR3 DNA follows: TGTGCCAGCAGCCAAGAAGGGACAGGCTACACCTTC. Protein sequence: CASSQEGTGYTF.

The chain recombines TRBV5-1 with TRBJ1-5; 9 positions agree with TRBD1. This CDR3 is built from 17 residues. Germline V gene sequence: CDR1 SGHRS, CDR2 YFSETQ. J gave up 2 bases and V 1 base, and 7 bases lay outside the gene matches. The CDR3 loop is CASSLRPTGGGNQPQHF. The CDR3 bases are TGCGCCAGCAGCTTGCGGCCGACAGGGGGAGGCAATCAGCCCCAGCATTTT. Full variable domain (outside the CDR3, taken from reference TRBV5-1 and TRBJ1-5): KAGVTQTPRYLIKTRGQQVTLSCSPISGHRSVSWYQQTPGQGLQFLFEYFSETQRNKGNFPGRFSGRQFSNSRSEMNVSTLELGDSALYLCASSLRPTGGGNQPQHFGDGTRLSIL.

V is TRBV7-9 and J is TRBJ1-2; 9 bases match TRBD1. The CDR3 loop spans 16 amino acids. The germline CDR1 and CDR2 sequences are SEHNR and FQNEAQ (reference sequence). Trimming removed 5 bases from V and 4 bases from J; junction bases left unmatched: 11. The CDR3 loop is CASSNAGQGLFYGYTF. CDR3 bases: TGTGCCAGCAGCAATGCGGGACAGGGCCTCTTCTATGGCTACACCTTC.

The CDR3 DNA sequence: TGTGCCATCAGTGACTACTTGGACAGGGAGAGCTCTGGGGCCAACGTCCTGACTTTC. The encoded protein is CAISDYLDRESSGANVLTF. This chain uses TRBV10-3 with TRBJ2-6, with 8 bases lining up with TRBD1. The CDR3 is 19 amino acids. Germline CDR1 and CDR2: ENHRY and SYGVKD. J lost 0 bases, V lost 3 bases, and 10 bases had no gene match.

V gene TRBV14 combines with J gene TRBJ1-2; D gene uncertain. V gave up 3 bases and J gave up 7 bases, with 15 bases separating them. This CDR3 has 14 residues. The germline gives CDR1 SGHDN, CDR2 FVKESK. CDR3 loop: CASSQATLKGGYTF. The CDR3 nucleotides read TGTGCCAGCAGCCAGGCTACGTTGAAGGGTGGCTACACCTTC.

This clone is a singleton in its sample. This sequence joins TRBV30 and TRBJ1-4; TRBD1 matches at 8 bases. The length of the CDR3 is 13 residues. V lost 2 bases, J lost 8 bases, and 4 bases stayed unmatched. Germline CDR1 reads GTSNPN; CDR2 reads SVGIG (reference sequence). The CDR3 DNA reads as TGTGCCTGGAGTTTACAGGGGGTGGAAAAACTGTTTTTT. Translated, it gives CAWSLQGVEKLFF.

Comment on this clone: One end of the junction is discordant with germline, which a read error may explain. The J gene is TRBJ2-7, the V gene TRBV11-2; D might be TRBD2 (5 bases). The CDR3 has 16 residues. Germline CDR1 SGHAT, CDR2 FQNNGV. The CDR3 region is CASSLVFGLTTYGQYF. The CDR3 DNA is TGTGCCAGCAGCTTAGTATTCGGACTCACGACCTACGGGCAGTACTTC. Looking up the rest from reference TRBV11-2 and TRBJ2-7 gives the full variable domain: EAGVAQSPRYKIIEKRQSVAFWCNPISGHATLYWYQQILGQGPKLLIQFQNNGVVDDSQLPKDRFSAERLKGVDSTLKIQPAKLEDSAVYLCASSLVFGLTTYGQYFGPGTRLTVT.

The chain couples TRBV7-2 to TRBJ2-2, with D possibly matching TRBD1 (5 bases). The V end lost 2 bases, the J end lost 7 bases, and 14 bases lay between the germline ends. Germline V gene lookup returns CDR1 SGHTA and CDR2 FQGNSA. This CDR3 contains 15 residues. The CDR3 is CASSLMDTLIGELFF. CDR3 nucleotides: TGTGCCAGCAGCTTAATGGACACGCTCATCGGGGAGCTGTTTTTT.

This clone appeared once. The J gene is TRBJ1-1, the V gene TRBV20-1; D unresolved. The CDR3 length is 10 residues. The V end lost 4 bases, the J end lost 3 bases, and 3 bases lay between the germline ends. Germline V lookup: CDR1 DFQATT, CDR2 SNEGSKA (reference sequence). CDR3 nucleotides: TGCAGTGCTAAGTACACTGAAGCTTTCTTT. It specifies CSAKYTEAFF.

The rearrangement uses TRBV7-6 and TRBJ1-2; D may be TRBD1 (5 bases). Looked up from germline, CDR1 is SGHVS and CDR2 is FNYEAQ. The CDR3 totals 16 residues. Trimming left V 0 bases short and J 4 bases short, with 15 bases between. Here the CDR3 reads CASSLASETVGYGYTF. The CDR3 DNA reads TGTGCCAGCAGCTTAGCCTCAGAGACAGTCGGCTATGGCTACACCTTC.

The gene calls are TRBV5-6 and TRBJ2-2; 11 bases fit TRBD1. The CDR3 length is 17 residues. The ends lost 4 bases at V and 0 bases at J; junction bases unmatched: 5. CDR1 is SGHDT and CDR2 is YYEEEE in the germline V gene. The CDR3 is CASSLGTGGPNTGELFF. CDR3 nucleotide sequence: TGTGCCAGCAGCCTAGGGACAGGGGGACCGAACACCGGGGAGCTGTTTTTT.

CDR3 region: CASSLNGGNQETQYF. The CDR3 coding sequence is TGTGCCAGCAGCTTAAATGGTGGCAACCAAGAGACCCAGTACTTC. The genes are TRBV7-3 and TRBJ2-5; D is ambiguous. Per germline, CDR1 SGHTA and CDR2 FQGTGA. CDR3 length equals 15 residues. V lost 1 base and J lost 0, with 9 bases in between. The variable domain in full, with the rest retrieved from reference TRBV7-3 and TRBJ2-5, is GAGVSQTPSNKVTEKGKYVELRCDPISGHTALYWYRQSLGQGPEFLIYFQGTGAADDSGLPNDRFFAVRPEGSVSTLKIQRTERGDSAVYLCASSLNGGNQETQYFGPGTRLLVL.

This sequence joins TRBV9 and TRBJ1-2; D is possibly TRBD1 (6 bases). There are 14 residues in the CDR3. Per germline, CDR1 SGDLS and CDR2 YYNGEE. Trimming left V 0 bases short and J 0 bases short, with 6 bases between. Written as DNA, the CDR3 is TGTGCCAGCAGCGTAGCAGGGGCTAACTATGGCTACACCTTC. This translates into CASSVAGANYGYTF.

J is TRBJ2-7 and V is TRBV4-3; D may be TRBD2 (5 bases). CDR1 LGHNA and CDR2 YSLEER come from the germline V gene. The CDR3 is 13 amino acids. V dropped 5 bases and J dropped 7 bases, with 15 bases sitting between them. The CDR3, as DNA: TGCGCCAGCAGCATCCGGACTGAGACGGAGCAGTACTTC. Translated, it gives CASSIRTETEQYF.

V is TRBV6-6 and J is TRBJ1-6; D is ambiguous. The CDR3 loop spans 14 amino acids. Germline CDR1 reads MNHNY; CDR2 reads SVGAGI (reference sequence). The V end lost 2 bases, the J end lost 7 bases, and 9 bases lay between the germline ends. CDR3 in DNA: TGTGCCAGCAGTTACCGCCAGGAGAATTCACCCCTCCACTTT. Protein product: CASSYRQENSPLHF.

The CDR3 is CASSLGLPSTGELFF. As DNA, the CDR3 is TGTGCCAGCAGCTTAGGCCTACCTTCCACCGGGGAGCTGTTTTTT. The chain recombines TRBV7-2 with TRBJ2-2; no clear D. The CDR3 runs 15 residues. CDR1 is SGHTA, CDR2 FQGNSA, per germline. Trimming pared 1 base from V and 4 bases from J, leaving 10 bases between.

The V gene is TRBV9, the J gene TRBJ1-2; 7 bases are a match to TRBD1. The CDR3 is made up of 14 amino acids. Germline V lookup: CDR1 SGDLS, CDR2 YYNGEE. The trim removed 4 bases at V and 0 bases at J, leaving 3 bases unmatched. The DNA for the CDR3 is TGTGCCAGCAGCCGAGACAGGGCTAACTATGGCTACACCTTC. As protein: CASSRDRANYGYTF.

The chain uses TRBV6-5 and TRBJ2-7; the match to TRBD2 covers 7 bases. The V gene end was trimmed by 0 bases and the J gene end by 6 bases; junction bases not matched to a gene: 5. This CDR3 comprises 14 residues. Germline V gene data show CDR1 as MNHEY and CDR2 as SVGAGI. The CDR3 spells CASSYSGGSSEQYF. In DNA form, the CDR3 reads TGTGCCAGCAGTTACTCGGGCGGGAGCTCCGAGCAGTACTTC.

The gene calls are TRBV6-6 and TRBJ2-5; 9 bases line up with TRBD2. V dropped 11 bases and J dropped 5; count of bases not matched to a gene: 12. The CDR3 loop spans 14 amino acids. Germline V gives CDR1 MNHNY, CDR2 SVGAGI (reference sequence). The CDR3 nucleotides read TGTGCCTGCCGGACTAGCGCCGAGGGGGAGACCCAGTACTTC. It translates to CACRTSAEGETQYF.